Included here is one T cell receptor beta chain sequence, with context. The antigen remains undetermined. The junction departs from the called germline gene at one end, perhaps through a read error. Clinicians diagnosed patients from clinical symptoms, serum thyroxine and TRAb, thyroid ultrasound and orbital computed tomography. This specimen belongs to a study of T cells in Graves' hyperthyroidism and ophthalmopathy. Points from the study as a whole: Before onset, ophthalmopathy was predicted by the model a median about six months earlier. Researchers found most expanded thyroid clonotypes above 0.001 in blood as well.

Germline-derived CDR1 and CDR2 are SGHAT and FQNNGV. CDR3 size: 18 residues. Authors of the study amplified TCR beta CDR3 regions from RNA transcripts. First-round RT-PCR targeting the TCR CDR3 was performed with the HTBI primer set. TCRdb redid the calling of the multiplex PCR reads with MiXCR, one entry per CDR3 protein. Of fewer than 350,000 distinct CDR3 sequences in the sample, 15% to 20% are singletons; the top ten hold roughly 15%. The sequence was obtained from a woman in her thirties or forties with Graves' ophthalmopathy. The sample taken for sequencing was blood. The V and J genes are TRBV11-2 and TRBJ2-2; TRBD2 matches 12 bases. Here the CDR3 reads CASSSLAGGPGYTGELLF. CDR3 sequence (DNA): TGTGCCAGCAGCTCCCTAGCGGGAGGGCCAGGGTACACCGGGGAGCTGCTTTTT.